This T cell receptor beta chain was observed in a study of CD8 T cells in Susac syndrome. Random hexamers served to reverse transcribe roughly 0.5 to 1 ug RNA. In TCRdb, the immunoSEQ multiplex PCR reads were re-called with MiXCR into one record per CDR3 protein. The repertoire includes about 240,000 distinct CDR3 sequences, approximately 95% of them detected once, and around 0.1% sits in the top ten. This CDR3 contains 15 residues. CDR1 is MDHEN and CDR2 is SYDVKM in the germline V gene. Trimming shortened V by 5 bases and J by 0 bases, and 10 bases separated the two germline ends. The receptor was isolated from a human donor with Susac syndrome. Sequenced: CD4+ T cells from PBMCs. The gene calls are TRBV28 and TRBJ1-4, with a weak D call TRBD1 (6 bases). CDR3 bases: TGTGCCAGCAGTCCTGGGACAACAACTAATGAAAAACTGTTTTTT. The encoded protein is CASSPGTTTNEKLFF.